What follows are 28 T cell receptor beta chains derived from one specimen sequenced in a study of OX40 agonist ivuxolimab in advanced cancers. Here immunoSEQ multiplex PCR was the method, and the copy in TCRdb shows in-frame clones only, minus some. This table holds some 41,000 clones, approximately 87% found once. This specimen was CD4+ or CD8+ T cells sorted from blood, taken in a trial of the OX40 agonist ivuxolimab. Receptor source: an adult with an advanced solid tumor such as melanoma, head and neck, liver or kidney cancer.

The V call is TRBV29-1, the J call TRBJ1-1; D remains unclear. Trimming cost V 3 bases and J 0 bases, with 11 bases left between them. This CDR3 has 14 residues. Germline V CDR1 and CDR2: SQVTM, ANQGSEA. CDR3 bases: TGCAGCGTTGACACGGACGGCATGAACACTGAAGCTTTCTTT. Translating gives CSVDTDGMNTEAFF.

The chain employs TRBV7-9 and TRBJ2-2, with D tentatively TRBD2 (5 bases). V lost 5 bases and J 7 bases, leaving 20 bases between the germline ends. This CDR3 spans 16 amino acids. CDR1 and CDR2 (germline): SEHNR, FQNEAQ (reference sequence). The CDR3 coding sequence is TGTGCCAGCAGCCCCCGGACGGGGTGGGTCGGCGGGGAGCTGTTTTTT. This encodes CASSPRTGWVGGELFF.

The chain employs TRBV2 and TRBJ2-5; D unclear. The CDR3 spans 18 residues. Germline V gene data show CDR1 as SNHLY and CDR2 as FYNNEI. Trimming took off 6 bases at V and 5 bases at J, with 28 bases between the two ends. This CDR3 reads CASSLTPTRTPDEETQYF. The CDR3, as DNA: TGTGCCAGCAGCCTTACTCCGACTCGAACGCCGGACGAGGAGACCCAGTACTTC. Variable domain in full (rest from reference TRBV2 and TRBJ2-5): EPEVTQTPSHQVTQMGQEVILRCVPISNHLYFYWYRQILGQKVEFLVSFYNNEISEKSEIFDDQFSVERPDGSNFTLKIRSTKLEDSAMYFCASSLTPTRTPDEETQYFGPGTRLLVL.

The chain recombines TRBV29-1 with TRBJ1-2; 7 positions agree with TRBD1. The CDR3 consists of 15 residues. CDR1 is SQVTM, CDR2 ANQGSEA, per germline. V trimming: 0 bases; J trimming: 8 bases; junction bases outside the gene matches: 12. Here the CDR3 reads CSVEDHRQGYGGYTF. In nucleotides, the CDR3 is TGCAGCGTTGAAGATCATAGACAGGGTTATGGGGGCTACACCTTC.

This chain connects TRBV14 to TRBJ1-1, with 9 nucleotides matching TRBD1. CDR1 is SGHDN and CDR2 is FVKESK in the germline V gene. The CDR3 is 14 residues long. The V segment lost 6 bases and the J segment 11 bases; nucleotides outside the gene matches: 13. The CDR3 region is CASSVAGQGLQAFF. Here the CDR3 DNA reads TGTGCCAGCAGTGTCGCGGGACAGGGACTTCAGGCTTTCTTT.

The rearrangement uses TRBV30 and TRBJ1-3; no firm D call. The germline gives CDR1 GTSNPN, CDR2 SVGIG (reference sequence). The CDR3 extends over 12 amino acids. The V end was cut by 4 bases, the J end by 1 base, with 5 bases between. CDR3 sequence reads: CAWKRSGNTIYF. CDR3 nucleotides: TGTGCCTGGAAAAGGTCTGGAAACACCATATATTTT.

This clone came up a few times. This sequence joins TRBV18 and TRBJ2-7; D unclear. In germline, CDR1 is KGHSH, CDR2 LQKENI. The V and J ends lost 4 bases and 2 bases respectively, with 12 bases between them. The length of the CDR3 is 14 residues. The CDR3: CASSRTDPPYEQYF. CDR3 DNA: TGTGCCAGCTCACGGACGGACCCTCCCTACGAGCAGTACTTC.

As DNA, the CDR3 is TGTGCCAGCAGCTTTTCTGGCCCTCCTCGAGATACGCAGTATTTT. Its protein is CASSFSGPPRDTQYF. The gene calls are TRBV5-6 and TRBJ2-3; D is undetermined. The CDR3 has 15 amino acids. V shed 2 bases and J shed 5 bases, with 15 bases lying between them. Germline loops: CDR1 SGHDT, CDR2 YYEEEE. The full variable domain, with the rest looked up from reference TRBV5-6 and TRBJ2-3, is DAGVTQSPTHLIKTRGQQVTLRCSPKSGHDTVSWYQQALGQGPQFIFQYYEEEERQRGNFPDRFSGHQFPNYSSELNVNALLLGDSALYLCASSFSGPPRDTQYFGPGTRLTVL.

The chain uses TRBV28 and TRBJ1-4; 7 bases are shared with TRBD1. This CDR3 is built from 14 residues. Germline V gene sequence: CDR1 MDHEN, CDR2 SYDVKM. V lost 5 bases, J lost 8 bases, and 8 bases stayed unmatched. The CDR3 is CASSPPTGTEKLFF. The CDR3 nucleotides read TGTGCCAGCAGTCCCCCGACAGGGACGGAAAAACTGTTTTTT. Looking up the rest from reference TRBV28 and TRBJ1-4 gives the full variable domain: DVKVTQSSRYLVKRTGEKVFLECVQDMDHENMFWYRQDPGLGLRLIYFSYDVKMKEKGDIPEGYSVSREKKERFSLILESASTNQTSMYLCASSPPTGTEKLFFGSGTQLSVL.

The chain employs TRBV10-1 and TRBJ2-5, with 7 bases identical to TRBD2. The germline V gene encodes CDR1 WNHNN and CDR2 SYGVQD (reference sequence). The CDR3 contains 16 residues. V lost 1 base to trimming and J lost 6 bases; unmatched junction nucleotides: 11. This CDR3 is CASSELSGGSRQTQYF. In DNA, the CDR3 is TGCGCCAGCAGTGAGTTAAGCGGCGGGAGTAGGCAGACCCAGTACTTC.

The V gene is TRBV6-6, the J gene TRBJ2-3; possibly TRBD2 for D (5 bases). The V gene's germline CDR1 is MNHNY and CDR2 SVGAGI (reference sequence). CDR3 size: 14 residues. The V end was cut by 7 bases, the J end by 4 bases, with 15 bases between. CDR3 sequence reads: CASTSPTEADTQYF. The CDR3 DNA sequence: TGTGCCAGCACCTCCCCGACGGAGGCAGATACGCAGTATTTT.

The chain employs TRBV5-6 and TRBJ1-2, with 8 positions matching TRBD1. The V gene's germline CDR1 is SGHDT and CDR2 YYEEEE. There are 14 residues in the CDR3. J was trimmed by 4 bases and V by 4 bases; bases with no gene match: 6. The CDR3 sequence is CASSPGQGTYGYTF. The CDR3 DNA reads as TGTGCCAGCAGCCCCGGACAGGGTACCTATGGCTACACCTTC. Supplemented by reference TRBV5-6 and TRBJ1-2, the full variable domain reads DAGVTQSPTHLIKTRGQQVTLRCSPKSGHDTVSWYQQALGQGPQFIFQYYEEEERQRGNFPDRFSGHQFPNYSSELNVNALLLGDSALYLCASSPGQGTYGYTFGSGTRLTVV.

In its sample, this clone was seen a few times. The chain has TRBV18 and TRBJ2-1; D unresolved. The germline CDR1 and CDR2 sequences are KGHSH and LQKENI. Trimming pared 2 bases from V and 7 bases from J, leaving 6 bases between. This CDR3 spans 12 amino acids. CDR3 DNA: TGTGCCAGCTCACCAGGATGGAATGAGCAGTTCTTC. Its translation is CASSPGWNEQFF.

CDR3: CASSYSVATNEKLFF. The CDR3 coding sequence is TGTGCCAGCAGTTACTCCGTTGCAACTAATGAAAAACTGTTTTTT. The J gene is TRBJ1-4, the V gene TRBV6-5; D ambiguous. The CDR3 has 15 amino acids. CDR1 and CDR2 (germline): MNHEY, SVGAGI. Trimming removed 0 bases from V and 0 bases from J, with 5 bases in between.

The V and J genes are TRBV13 and TRBJ2-5; D call uncertain. Gene TRBJ2-7 matches the end of the DNA better, so the J call may be wrong. This CDR3 has 15 residues. Germline CDR1 and CDR2: PRHDT and FYEKMQ (reference sequence). The CDR3 region is CASSFFSRAPYEQYF. The CDR3 DNA follows: TGTGCCAGCAGCTTTTTTTCGCGCGCACCCTACGAGCAGTACTTC.

This clone was picked up one time. This chain connects TRBV15 to TRBJ1-4; 9 bases match TRBD1. V lost 8 bases, J lost 10 bases, and 8 bases stayed unmatched. Germline CDR1 LNHNV, CDR2 YYDKDF (reference sequence). CDR3 size: 13 residues. The chain's CDR3 is CATEEAGQGKLFF. CDR3 in DNA: TGTGCCACCGAAGAAGCGGGACAGGGAAAACTGTTTTTT.

The chain recombines TRBV25-1 with TRBJ1-1; D possibly corresponds to TRBD1 (6 bases). Trimming removed 6 bases at V and 1 base at J, with 12 bases between. The CDR3 runs 14 residues. Germline V gene sequence: CDR1 MGHDK, CDR2 SYGVNS. This chain's CDR3 is CASSPGQPNTEAFF. DNA of the CDR3: TGTGCCAGCAGCCCTGGACAGCCGAACACTGAAGCTTTCTTT.

This chain links TRBV9 with TRBJ2-1; either TRBD1 or TRBD2 may supply D (5 bases each). V was shortened by 0 bases and J by 9 bases, with 13 bases between the two germline ends. Germline V gene lookup returns CDR1 SGDLS and CDR2 YYNGEE. There are 14 residues in the CDR3. The CDR3 is CASSVAYRGREQFF. As DNA, the CDR3 is TGTGCCAGCAGCGTAGCTTATCGGGGACGTGAGCAGTTCTTC.

This chain links TRBV7-8 with TRBJ2-5, with D possibly TRBD1 on 5 matching bases. V lost 4 bases and J 2 bases, leaving 14 bases between the germline ends. CDR1 is SGHVS and CDR2 is FQNEAQ in the germline V gene. The CDR3 covers 15 residues. The CDR3 is CASSSTGTGQETQYF. In nucleotides, the CDR3 is TGTGCCAGCAGCTCGACCGGAACAGGACAAGAGACCCAGTACTTC.

V is TRBV28 and J is TRBJ1-2; TRBD1 is a possible D gene (5 bases). The germline V gene has CDR1 MDHEN and CDR2 SYDVKM. Deletions cut 3 bases from V and 5 bases from J, with 13 bases between. The CDR3 consists of 14 residues. CDR3 coding DNA: TGTGCCAGCAGTTTTCAGGGTTTTAGGTATGGCTACACCTTC. It translates to CASSFQGFRYGYTF.

The gene calls are TRBV18 and TRBJ1-5; D perhaps matches TRBD1 (5 bases). From germline, CDR1 is KGHSH and CDR2 LQKENI. Trimming took off 0 bases at V and 3 bases at J, with 9 bases between the two ends. The CDR3 length is 15 residues. The DNA of the CDR3 is TGTGCCAGCTCACCACCCGGGGGTTCCAATCAGCCCCAGCATTTT. Its translation is CASSPPGGSNQPQHF.

The CDR3, as DNA: TGTGCCAGCAGTAGTACTATACAGGGGAGCACTGAAGCTTTCTTT. This gives the protein CASSSTIQGSTEAFF. The rearrangement uses TRBV2 and TRBJ1-1; 7 bases are a match to TRBD1. With V trimmed by 5 bases and J by 4 bases, 10 bases remained unmatched. Germline V lookup: CDR1 SNHLY, CDR2 FYNNEI. This CDR3 comprises 15 residues.

The chain employs TRBV11-1 and TRBJ1-1, with D perhaps matching TRBD1 (5 bases). The CDR3 sequence is 15 residues long. Trimming stripped 3 bases from V and 4 bases from J, with 15 bases between. Germline V gene lookup returns CDR1 SGHAT and CDR2 FQDESV (reference sequence). For the CDR3, the DNA is TGTGCCAGCAGCTTTCGGGCAGGGCAGAGCACTGAAGCTTTCTTT. This translates into CASSFRAGQSTEAFF.

J is TRBJ2-7 and V is TRBV7-9, with 11 bases aligning to TRBD1. With 1 base clipped from V and 2 bases from J, the junction kept 1 base outside the gene matches. CDR3 length equals 15 residues. Germline V gene data show CDR1 as SEHNR and CDR2 as FQNEAQ (reference sequence). The CDR3 spells CASSLGTGGPYEQYF. The CDR3 DNA sequence: TGTGCCAGCAGCTTAGGGACAGGGGGCCCCTACGAGCAGTACTTC.

The CDR3 coding sequence is TGTGCCAGTAGTTTTCGTCCCCTTTTAAGTTCCTACAATGAGCAGTTCTTC. This encodes CASSFRPLLSSYNEQFF. The chain combines TRBV19 with TRBJ2-1; D is undetermined. This CDR3 comprises 17 residues. The V and J ends lost 5 bases and 1 base respectively, with 18 bases between them. CDR1 LNHDA and CDR2 SQIVND come from the germline V gene (reference sequence).

This clone has only one observation. V usage is TRBV19 and J usage is TRBJ2-1; TRBD2 aligns across 9 bases. The CDR3 sequence is 15 residues long. V was clipped by 3 bases and J by 10 bases; unmatched bases: 10. Germline assignment: CDR1 LNHDA and CDR2 SQIVND (reference sequence). This CDR3 is CASSIYLAGSLEQFF. CDR3 in DNA: TGTGCCAGTAGTATTTACCTAGCGGGATCCCTGGAGCAGTTCTTC.

V gene TRBV7-9 combines with J gene TRBJ1-5, with 7 bases matching TRBD1. This CDR3 is 13 amino acids long. After removal of 5 bases from V and 7 bases from J, the junction contained 5 bases not matched to a gene. From germline, CDR1 is SEHNR and CDR2 FQNEAQ (reference sequence). CDR3 sequence reads: CASSDTGEQPQHF. The CDR3 region has the DNA TGTGCCAGCAGCGACACAGGGGAACAGCCCCAGCATTTT.

The V gene is TRBV4-2, the J gene TRBJ2-5; 8 bases align to TRBD1. The CDR3 extends over 16 amino acids. Germline V gene data show CDR1 as LGHNA and CDR2 as YNFKEQ. The V gene end was trimmed by 5 bases and the J gene end by 3 bases; junction bases not matched to a gene: 11. CDR3 loop: CASSYAIGTGKETQYF. CDR3 coding DNA: TGTGCCAGCAGCTATGCAATTGGGACAGGTAAAGAGACCCAGTACTTC.